These T cell receptor beta chains were read from a single sample in a study of T cell responses to AZD1222 COVID-19 vaccine. The table came from immunoSEQ multiplex PCR; TCRdb's copy has only in-frame clones and leaves some out. This table holds about 61,000 clones, roughly 90% found once. The source was peripheral blood, collected on day 0 of AZD1222 vaccination. These receptors all stem from an adult in good health. The conserved cysteine and the conserved F or W are not part of the CDR3 here.

>TRBJ2-1|TRBV2
ASTPRLAGNNEQF
>TRBJ2-5|TRBV7-9
ASSLGTSGQETQY
>TRBJ1-1|TRBV12-3/TRBV12-4
ASSLGREVGAF
>TRBJ2-5|TRBV6-6
ASSYQRGGEETQY
>TRBJ2-3|TRBV9
ASSNYRGRSTDTQY
>TRBJ2-2|TRBV19
ASSIDTGTNTGELF
>TRBJ1-4|TRBV6-2/TRBV6-3
ASSSGTESTTNEKLF
>TRBJ1-3|TRBV15
ATTGAGAGNTIY
>TRBJ1-5|TRBV15
ATSRTKGGNQPQH
>TRBJ2-1|TRBV6-5
ATKGVAGGPNEQF
>TRBJ1-1|TRBV19
ASRSPGGRNTEAF
>TRBJ1-4|TRBV5-4
ASSFRQGDEKLF
>TRBJ1-5|TRBV19
ASRDDRSDSNQPQH
>TRBJ1-2|TRBV18
ASSPDSRAYGYT
>TRBJ1-1|TRBV18
ASHAGTEAF
>TRBJ1-4|TRBV10-3
AISGGSNEKLF
>TRBJ1-5|TRBV6-1
ASSEAGGDPNQPQH
>TRBJ1-1|TRBV30
AWSVGHTEAF
>TRBJ2-7|TRBV2
ASSYVTGGQY
>TRBJ1-2|TRBV10-3
AISAEGYGYT
>TRBJ2-5|TRBV6-5
ASTRDRALQETQY
>TRBJ1-2|TRBV5-1
ASSFEGIDGYT
>TRBJ1-5|TRBV18
ASSPQTGGNQPQH
>TRBJ2-5|TRBV4-1
ATQLTGAEQETQY
>TRBJ2-7|TRBV18
ASSPQDGVAYEQY
>TRBJ2-2|TRBV24-1
ATSGAGPKNTGELF
>TRBJ1-1|TRBV29-1
SVVDKNTEAF
>TRBJ1-2|TRBV2
ASTADVNYGYT
>TRBJ1-2|TRBV5-1
ASSPIGGQNYGYT
>TRBJ1-3|TRBV5-4
ASSLGAASYSGNTIY
>TRBJ1-1|TRBV11-2
ASRFRQNTEAF
>TRBJ2-3|TRBV7-3
ASSPGGLGTADTQY
>TRBJ1-3|TRBV6-6
ASSQGNTIY
>TRBJ2-7|TRBV6-1
ASSEALRVEQY
>TRBJ2-5|TRBV2
ASSASGVRGETQY
>TRBJ1-1|TRBV27
ASEGRNTEAF
>TRBJ1-6|TRBV25-1
ASKRTDNSPLH
>TRBJ2-7|TRBV5-5
ASSLRGVRVGEQY
>TRBJ2-3|TRBV25-1
ASSTRDGHTDTQY
>TRBJ1-5|TRBV5-1
ASSLGGYSNQPQH